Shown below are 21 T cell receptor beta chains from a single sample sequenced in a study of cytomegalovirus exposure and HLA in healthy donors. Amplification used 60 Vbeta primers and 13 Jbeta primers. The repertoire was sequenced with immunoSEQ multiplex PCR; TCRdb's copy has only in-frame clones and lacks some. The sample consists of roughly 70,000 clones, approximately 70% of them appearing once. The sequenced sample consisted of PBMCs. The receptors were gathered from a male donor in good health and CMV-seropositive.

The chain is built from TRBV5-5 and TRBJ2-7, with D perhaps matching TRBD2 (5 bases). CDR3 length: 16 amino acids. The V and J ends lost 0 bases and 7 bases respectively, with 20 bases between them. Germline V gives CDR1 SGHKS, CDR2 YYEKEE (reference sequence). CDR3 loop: CASSLGSGLRSGEQYF. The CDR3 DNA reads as TGTGCCAGCAGCTTGGGGTCCGGACTCCGGTCGGGGGAGCAGTACTTC. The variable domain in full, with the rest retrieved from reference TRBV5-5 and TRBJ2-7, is DAGVTQSPTHLIKTRGQQVTLRCSPISGHKSVSWYQQVLGQGPQFIFQYYEKEERGRGNFPDRFSARQFPNYSSELNVNALLLGDSALYLCASSLGSGLRSGEQYFGPGTRLTVT.

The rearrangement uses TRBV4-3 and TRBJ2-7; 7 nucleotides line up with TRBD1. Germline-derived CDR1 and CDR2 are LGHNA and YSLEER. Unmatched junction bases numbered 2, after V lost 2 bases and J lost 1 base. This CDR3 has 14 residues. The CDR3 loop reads CASSQRRGSYEQYF. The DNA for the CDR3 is TGCGCCAGCAGCCAACGCAGGGGGTCCTACGAGCAGTACTTC.

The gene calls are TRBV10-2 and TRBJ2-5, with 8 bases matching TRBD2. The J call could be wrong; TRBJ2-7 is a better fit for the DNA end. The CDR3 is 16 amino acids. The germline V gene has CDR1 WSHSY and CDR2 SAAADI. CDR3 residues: CASSRNVGLATYEQYF. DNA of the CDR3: TGCGCCAGCAGCCGAAATGTAGGACTAGCAACGTACGAGCAGTACTTC.

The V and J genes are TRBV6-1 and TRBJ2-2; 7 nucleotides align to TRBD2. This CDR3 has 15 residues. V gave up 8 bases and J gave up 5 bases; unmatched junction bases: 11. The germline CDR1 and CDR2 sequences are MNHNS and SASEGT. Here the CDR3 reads CASSTGGSGTGELFF. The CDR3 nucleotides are TGTGCCAGCTCAACGGGCGGGAGTGGAACCGGGGAGCTGTTTTTT.

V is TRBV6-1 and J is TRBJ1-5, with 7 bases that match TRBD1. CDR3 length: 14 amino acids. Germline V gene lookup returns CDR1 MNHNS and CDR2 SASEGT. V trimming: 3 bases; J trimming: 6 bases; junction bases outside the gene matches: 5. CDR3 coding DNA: TGTGCCAGCAGTGAGTACAGGGGACCTCAGCCCCAGCATTTT. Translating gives CASSEYRGPQPQHF.

The CDR3 loop is CASSPPIPQMNTEAFF. CDR3 nucleotide sequence: TGTGCCAGCTCACCACCGATCCCCCAGATGAACACTGAAGCTTTCTTT. V is TRBV18 and J is TRBJ1-1, with D unclear. CDR1 and CDR2 (germline): KGHSH, LQKENI. Trimming cost V 0 bases and J 0 bases, with 11 bases left between them. CDR3 length: 16 residues.

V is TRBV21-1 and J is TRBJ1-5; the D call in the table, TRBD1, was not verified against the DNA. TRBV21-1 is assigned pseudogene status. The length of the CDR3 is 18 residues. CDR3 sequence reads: CASSKSQPRQISNQPQHF. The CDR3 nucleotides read TGTGCCAGCAGCAAATCCCAGCCCCGACAGATTAGCAATCAGCCCCAGCATTTT.

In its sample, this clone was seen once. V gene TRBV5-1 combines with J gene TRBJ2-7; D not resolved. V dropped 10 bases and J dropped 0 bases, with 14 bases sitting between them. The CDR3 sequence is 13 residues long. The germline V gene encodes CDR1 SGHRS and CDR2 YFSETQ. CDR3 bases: TGCGCCTCCTCCCAGGCCTCCTCCTACGAGCAGTACTTC. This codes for CASSQASSYEQYF. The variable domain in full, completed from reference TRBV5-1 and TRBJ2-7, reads KAGVTQTPRYLIKTRGQQVTLSCSPISGHRSVSWYQQTPGQGLQFLFEYFSETQRNKGNFPGRFSGRQFSNSRSEMNVSTLELGDSALYLCASSQASSYEQYFGPGTRLTVT.

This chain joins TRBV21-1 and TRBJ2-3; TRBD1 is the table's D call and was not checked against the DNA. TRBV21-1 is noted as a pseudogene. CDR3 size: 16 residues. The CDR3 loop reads CASSKPPGQGPDTQYF. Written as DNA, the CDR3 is TGTGCCAGCAGCAAGCCCCCGGGACAGGGACCAGATACGCAGTATTTT.

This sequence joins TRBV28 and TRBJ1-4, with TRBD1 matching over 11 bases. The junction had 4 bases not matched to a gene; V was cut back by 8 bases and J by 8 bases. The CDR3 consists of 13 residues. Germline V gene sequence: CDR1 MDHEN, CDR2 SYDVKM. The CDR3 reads CASRDRGFEKLFF. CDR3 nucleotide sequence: TGTGCCAGCCGGGACAGGGGGTTCGAAAAACTGTTTTTT.

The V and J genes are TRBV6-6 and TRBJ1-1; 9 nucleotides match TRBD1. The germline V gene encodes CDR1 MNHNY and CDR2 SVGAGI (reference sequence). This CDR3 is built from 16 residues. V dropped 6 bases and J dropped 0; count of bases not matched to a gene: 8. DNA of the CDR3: TGTGCCAGCAGGTCACTACAGGGGGCCCTGAACACTGAAGCTTTCTTT. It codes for CASRSLQGALNTEAFF.

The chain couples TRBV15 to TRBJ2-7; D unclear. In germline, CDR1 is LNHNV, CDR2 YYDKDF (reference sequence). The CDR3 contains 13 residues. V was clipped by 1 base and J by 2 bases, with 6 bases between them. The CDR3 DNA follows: TGTGCCACCAGCAGAGGCGGTCCCTACGAGCAGTACTTC. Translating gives CATSRGGPYEQYF.

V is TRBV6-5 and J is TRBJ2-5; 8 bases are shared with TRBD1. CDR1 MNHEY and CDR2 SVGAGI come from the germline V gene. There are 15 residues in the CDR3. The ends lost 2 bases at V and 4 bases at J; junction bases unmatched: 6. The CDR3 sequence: CASSYTRTGRETQYF. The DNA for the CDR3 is TGTGCCAGCAGTTACACAAGGACAGGGCGAGAGACCCAGTACTTC.

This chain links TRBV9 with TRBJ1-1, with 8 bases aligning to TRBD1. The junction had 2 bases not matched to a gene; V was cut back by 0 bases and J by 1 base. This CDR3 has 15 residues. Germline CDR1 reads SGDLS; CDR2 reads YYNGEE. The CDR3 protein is CASSVAGQGNTEAFF. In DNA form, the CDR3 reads TGTGCCAGCAGCGTAGCCGGACAGGGGAACACTGAAGCTTTCTTT.

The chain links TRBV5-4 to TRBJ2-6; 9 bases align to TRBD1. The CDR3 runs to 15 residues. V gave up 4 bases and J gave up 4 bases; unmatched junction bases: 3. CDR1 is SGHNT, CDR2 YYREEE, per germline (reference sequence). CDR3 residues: CASSRTGDGANVLTF. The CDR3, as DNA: TGTGCCAGCAGCCGGACAGGGGACGGGGCCAACGTCCTGACTTTC. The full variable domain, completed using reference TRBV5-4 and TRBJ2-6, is ETGVTQSPTHLIKTRGQQVTLRCSSQSGHNTVSWYQQALGQGPQFIFQYYREEENGRGNFPPRFSGLQFPNYSSELNVNALELDDSALYLCASSRTGDGANVLTFGAGSRLTVL.

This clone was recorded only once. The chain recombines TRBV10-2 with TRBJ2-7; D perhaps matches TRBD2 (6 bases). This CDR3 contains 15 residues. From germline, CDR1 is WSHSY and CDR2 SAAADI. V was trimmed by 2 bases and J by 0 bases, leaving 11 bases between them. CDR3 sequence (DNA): TGCGCCAGCAGTGAGAGTCGGGGGAGCTCCTACGAGCAGTACTTC. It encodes CASSESRGSSYEQYF.

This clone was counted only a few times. The CDR3 region has the DNA TGTGCCAGCAGCTTTCAGACTAGCGGACTCCTCAGGGAGACCCAGTACTTC. Amino acid sequence: CASSFQTSGLLRETQYF. This chain connects TRBV5-4 to TRBJ2-5; 9 nucleotides agree with TRBD2. V lost 2 bases to trimming and J lost 5 bases; unmatched junction nucleotides: 13. CDR1 and CDR2 from the germline V gene are SGHNT and YYREEE (reference sequence). This CDR3 contains 17 residues.

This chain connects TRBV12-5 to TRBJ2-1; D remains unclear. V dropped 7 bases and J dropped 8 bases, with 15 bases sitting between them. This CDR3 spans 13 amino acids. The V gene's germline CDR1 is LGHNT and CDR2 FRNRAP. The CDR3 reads CASAIIISDEQFF. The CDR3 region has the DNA TGTGCTAGTGCTATTATAATCTCCGATGAGCAGTTCTTC.

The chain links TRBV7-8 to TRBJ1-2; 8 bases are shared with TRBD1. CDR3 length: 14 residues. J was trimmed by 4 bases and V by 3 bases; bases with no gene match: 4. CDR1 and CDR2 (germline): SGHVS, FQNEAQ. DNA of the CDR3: TGTGCCAGCAGCTTGGACAGGGTGGGCTATGGCTACACCTTC. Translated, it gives CASSLDRVGYGYTF.

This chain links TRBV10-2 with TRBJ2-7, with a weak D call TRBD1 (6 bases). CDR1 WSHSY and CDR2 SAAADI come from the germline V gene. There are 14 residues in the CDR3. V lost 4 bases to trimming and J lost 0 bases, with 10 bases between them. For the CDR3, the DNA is TGCGCCAGCAGTGTAGGGGGTGGCTCCTACGAGCAGTACTTC. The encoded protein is CASSVGGGSYEQYF.

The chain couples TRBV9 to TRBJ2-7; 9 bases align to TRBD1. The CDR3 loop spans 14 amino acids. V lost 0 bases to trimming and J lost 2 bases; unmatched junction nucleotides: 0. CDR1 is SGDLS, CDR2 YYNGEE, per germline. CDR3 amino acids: CASSVGQGAYEQYF. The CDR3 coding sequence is TGTGCCAGCAGCGTAGGACAGGGGGCCTACGAGCAGTACTTC.